This TCR beta chain stems from a study of T cells in Graves' hyperthyroidism and ophthalmopathy. V was pared by 5 bases and J by 10 bases, with 13 bases of the junction left unmatched. This CDR3 has 14 residues. Germline CDR1 reads MNHEY; CDR2 reads SMNVEV (reference sequence). The source material, RNA transcripts, was used to amplify TCR beta CDR3 regions. Primed by the HTBI set, a first-round RT-PCR was run on the TCR CDR3. TCRdb fed the multiplex PCR reads into MiXCR, producing one record per CDR3 protein. The sample lists a few hundred thousand distinct CDR3 sequences; roughly 15% were seen once. This clonotype showed up many times. Disease duration under 2 months; hyperthyroidism patients were aged 18 to 65.

This TCR was sampled from a woman aged 50 to 60 with Graves' hyperthyroidism that later progressed to Graves' ophthalmopathy. The chain combines TRBV27 with TRBJ1-1; 7 bases line up with TRBD1. The sample comprised blood. CDR3 nucleotide sequence: TGTGCCAGCAGTCTCCTTTCCAGGGGGTATCGAGCTTTCTTT. Translating it yields CASSLLSRGYRAFF.